The rows below give T cell receptor beta chains drawn from one sample of a study of T cells in Graves' hyperthyroidism and ophthalmopathy. One entry per CDR3 protein results from TCRdb running MiXCR on the multiplex PCR reads. The sample carries approximately 710,000 distinct CDR3 sequences, around 16% recorded once. Material for sequencing was blood. All receptors come from a man in his fifties or sixties with Graves' hyperthyroidism. The CDR3 runs from the conserved cysteine through the conserved F or W. The order of the fields is CDR3 length, V gene, D gene, J gene, clone size, CDR3 DNA, CDR3 protein. D genes are given only for firm matches. Only part of the rows carry a size: once, few, many, or a class if the clone is expanded.

>13|TRBV7-3|.|TRBJ1-2|.
TGTGCCAGCAGCTTAAGGAGTGGCGATGGCTACACCTTC
CASSLRSGDGYTF
>13|TRBV4-1|.|TRBJ1-2|few
TGCGCCAGCAGCCAAGCCCCTCGGTATGGCTACACCTTC
CASSQAPRYGYTF
>15|TRBV5-1|.|TRBJ2-5|.
TGCGCCAGCGCCGTGGGAAAGGACCACCCGGAGACCCAGTACTTC
CASAVGKDHPETQYF
>15|TRBV9|.|TRBJ2-7|.
TGTGCCAGCAGCGTAGGGGCAGTGGGGCCCTACGAGCAGTACTTC
CASSVGAVGPYEQYF
>14|TRBV3-1|TRBD1|TRBJ1-1|many
TGTGCCAGCAGCCAGCGACAGGGGGATACTGAAGCTTTCTTT
CASSQRQGDTEAFF
>16|TRBV24-1|TRBD1|TRBJ2-7|.
TGTGCCACCAGTGACCCTGGACAGGGGTACCCCTACGAGCAGTACTTC
CATSDPGQGYPYEQYF
>18|TRBV12-3/TRBV12-4|TRBD2|TRBJ2-2|many
TGTGCCAGCAGTTCACCTCTAGGAGGGACTAGAGGGACCGGGGAGCTGTTTTTT
CASSSPLGGTRGTGELFF
>17|TRBV14|.|TRBJ2-5|few
TGTGCCAGCAGCCAAGATCTTCCAGCGGGCCCGGTAGAGACCCAGTACTTC
CASSQDLPAGPVETQYF
>14|TRBV28|.|TRBJ2-7|many
TGTGCCAGCAGTTTAAGGACTCCCAACTACGAGCAGTACTTC
CASSLRTPNYEQYF
>15|TRBV18|.|TRBJ2-5|many
TGTGCCAGCTCACCCCCCTCCAGGGAAGGAGAGACCCAGTACTTC
CASSPPSREGETQYF
>15|TRBV6-1|TRBD2|TRBJ2-3|.
TGTGCCAGCAGTGACGCCGGGACTAGGATGGATACGCAGTATTTT
CASSDAGTRMDTQYF
>13|TRBV3-1|.|TRBJ2-7|.
TGTGCCAGCAGCGCCGAGGTGACCTACGAGCAGTACTTC
CASSAEVTYEQYF
>11|TRBV20-1|.|TRBJ1-1|few
TGCAGTGCTGCACTGAACACTGAAGCTTTCTTT
CSAALNTEAFF
>14|TRBV2|.|TRBJ2-5|many
TGTGCCAGCAGTGAATTTCTAGCTGGGGAGACCCAGTACTTC
CASSEFLAGETQYF
>15|TRBV5-1|.|TRBJ1-1|.
TGCGCCAGCAGCCTCGTTAACGACAGGAACACTGAAGCTTTCTTT
CASSLVNDRNTEAFF
>14|TRBV28|TRBD1|TRBJ1-1|few
TGTGCCAGCTTGGCTCAGGGGGTGAACACTGAAGCTTTCTTT
CASLAQGVNTEAFF
>13|TRBV29-1|.|TRBJ2-1|.
TGCAGCGTTTACCGGGAGTGGTACAATGAGCAGTTCTTC
CSVYREWYNEQFF
>14|TRBV24-1|.|TRBJ2-5|few
TGTGCCACCAGTGATTCGGACAGGCGGGGGACCCAGTACTTC
CATSDSDRRGTQYF
>18|TRBV6-2/TRBV6-3|.|TRBJ2-1|.
TGTGCCAGCGAACAGGGAGTTACCGGGACTATCACTTACAATGAGCAGTTCTTC
CASEQGVTGTITYNEQFF
>12|TRBV12-3/TRBV12-4|.|TRBJ2-1|few
TGTGCCAGCAGTTCCCGGGTACTTGAGCAGTTCTTC
CASSSRVLEQFF
>17|TRBV28|.|TRBJ2-7|few
TGTGCCAGCAGTTTCCCAGATGCGGGGACGGACTCCTACGAGCAGTACTTC
CASSFPDAGTDSYEQYF
>12|TRBV20-1|.|TRBJ2-7|few
TGCAGTGCTAGTCCCGGGACGAGCGAGCAGTACTTC
CSASPGTSEQYF
>12|TRBV28|.|TRBJ2-7|many
TGTGCCAGCAGTAGGACAGTTAGCGAGCAGTACTTC
CASSRTVSEQYF
>15|TRBV25-1|.|TRBJ2-2|many
TGTGCCAGCAGCTTTGGGGAGAGGGACACCGGGGAGCTGTTTTTT
CASSFGERDTGELFF
>14|TRBV28|.|TRBJ2-1|many
TGTGCCAGCCTTGGGACTGTGACCTACAATGAGCAGTTCTTC
CASLGTVTYNEQFF
>16|TRBV9|TRBD2|TRBJ2-1|.
TGTGCCAGCAGCGTAGAGATAGCGGGAGAATTAAATGAGCAGTTCTTC
CASSVEIAGELNEQFF
>18|TRBV5-1|TRBD2|TRBJ2-7|many
TGCGCCAGCAGCTTGGCCGTAATAGCGGGAGGAGGTATCTACGAGCAGTACTTC
CASSLAVIAGGGIYEQYF
>17|TRBV27|TRBD2|TRBJ2-2|many
TGTGCCAGCAGTTTAGGCGGGAGCGCAGTTTACACCGGGGAGCTGTTTTTT
CASSLGGSAVYTGELFF
>12|TRBV24-1|.|TRBJ2-1|few
TGTGCCACCAGTGATTTGCATTATGAGCAGTTCTTC
CATSDLHYEQFF
>13|TRBV12-3/TRBV12-4|.|TRBJ2-5|many
TGTGCCAGCAGAAAGAGCGGTCAAGAGACCCAGTACTTC
CASRKSGQETQYF